The 20 T cell receptor beta chains presented below share a single source sample, sequenced in a study of blood T cell repertoires in COVID-19. The repertoire was sequenced with immunoSEQ multiplex PCR; TCRdb's copy has only in-frame clones and lacks some. The repertoire consists of 150,000 to 200,000 clones, with around nine tenths occurring once and the leading ten covering 20% to 25%. The material sequenced was peripheral blood. These receptors all stem from a man in his sixties with active or convalescent COVID-19.

This chain links TRBV19 with TRBJ1-2, with TRBD1 matching 8 bases. Trimming cost V 5 bases and J 8 bases; bases outside gene matches: 7. Looked up from germline, CDR1 is LNHDA and CDR2 is SQIVND (reference sequence). This CDR3 has 13 residues. The CDR3, as DNA: TGTGCCAGTAGTCGGACAGGGAGGGGAGGCTACACCTTC. It translates to CASSRTGRGGYTF. Combining the CDR3 with reference TRBV19 and TRBJ1-2 gives the whole variable domain DGGITQSPKYLFRKEGQNVTLSCEQNLNHDAMYWYRQDPGQGLRLIYYSQIVNDFQKGDIAEGYSVSREKKESFPLTVTSAQKNPTAFYLCASSRTGRGGYTFGSGTRLTVV.

The CDR3 sequence: CASSIGQGFQPQHF. CDR3 in DNA: TGTGCCAGCAGCATTGGACAGGGGTTTCAGCCCCAGCATTTT. The V call is TRBV21-1, the J call TRBJ1-5; the listed D gene, TRBD1, was not tested against the DNA. TRBV21-1 is tagged as a pseudogene. The CDR3 covers 14 residues.

This clone has only one observation. This chain connects TRBV27 to TRBJ1-1; weak D call: TRBD1 (5 bases). This CDR3 is 17 amino acids long. Germline CDR1 is MNHEY and CDR2 is SMNVEV (reference sequence). The V end was cut by 2 bases, the J end by 0 bases, with 16 bases between. The CDR3 protein is CASSLRPGLGLNTEAFF. CDR3 DNA: TGTGCCAGCAGTTTACGGCCAGGGTTGGGATTGAACACTGAAGCTTTCTTT.

The V call is TRBV7-3, the J call TRBJ2-2; possible D gene TRBD1, 6 bases. This CDR3 is 16 amino acids long. Germline CDR1 is SGHTA and CDR2 is FQGTGA. With 5 bases removed from V and 9 bases from J, the gap between germline ends came to 22 bases. CDR3 DNA sequence: TGTGCCAGCAGCCCAGGCCGGGACAAAAGAGCCAGGGAGCTGTTTTTT. Protein product: CASSPGRDKRARELFF.

This clone appeared once. The CDR3 loop is CASSLQGINYGYTF. The CDR3 nucleotides read TGTGCCAGCAGCTTACAGGGCATTAACTATGGCTACACCTTC. The V and J genes are TRBV5-6 and TRBJ1-2; D is perhaps TRBD1 (6 bases). The length of the CDR3 is 14 residues. Trimming stripped 2 bases from V and 1 base from J, with 9 bases between. CDR1 SGHDT and CDR2 YYEEEE come from the germline V gene. Based on the CDR3 plus reference TRBV5-6 and TRBJ1-2, the full variable domain is DAGVTQSPTHLIKTRGQQVTLRCSPKSGHDTVSWYQQALGQGPQFIFQYYEEEERQRGNFPDRFSGHQFPNYSSELNVNALLLGDSALYLCASSLQGINYGYTFGSGTRLTVV.

As concerns this clone: An end of the junction does not agree with germline; a read error may underlie this. The rearrangement uses TRBV6-5 and TRBJ1-1; 12 nucleotides line up with TRBD1. Per germline, CDR1 MNHEY and CDR2 SVGAGI. CDR3 length: 14 amino acids. The CDR3 sequence: CASSDSGTGGEAFF. The CDR3 DNA follows: TGTGCCAGCAGTGACTCCGGGACAGGGGGCGAAGCTTTCTTT.

The chain has TRBV19 and TRBJ2-3; perhaps TRBD2 as D (6 bases). From germline, CDR1 is LNHDA and CDR2 SQIVND (reference sequence). This CDR3 is 14 amino acids long. V dropped 7 bases and J dropped 7 bases, with 18 bases sitting between them. The CDR3 nucleotides read TGTGCCAGTACTAATCCGGGGGATCGAAATACGCAGTATTTT. Protein sequence: CASTNPGDRNTQYF.

The CDR3, as DNA: TGTGCCAGCAGCTTCTCCTCCTCCTACAATGAGCAGTTCTTC. The encoded protein is CASSFSSSYNEQFF. The V call is TRBV11-1, the J call TRBJ2-1, with D unresolved. Per germline, CDR1 SGHAT and CDR2 FQDESV (reference sequence). The ends were cut back, 3 bases at V and 0 bases at J, with 6 bases in the middle. The CDR3 has 14 amino acids.

Only one count was recorded for this clone. The chain employs TRBV30 and TRBJ1-6; 8 nucleotides agree with TRBD1. This CDR3 region has 14 residues. Unmatched junction bases numbered 4, after V lost 3 bases and J lost 6 bases. The germline V gene encodes CDR1 GTSNPN and CDR2 SVGIG (reference sequence). The CDR3 nucleotides read TGTGCCTGGAGCAGAGGACAGGGTAATTCACCCCTCCACTTT. Translating gives CAWSRGQGNSPLHF.

V gene TRBV6-5 combines with J gene TRBJ2-5; TRBD1 agrees at 9 bases. Germline V gene data show CDR1 as MNHEY and CDR2 as SVGAGI. The CDR3 extends over 15 amino acids. The junction had 10 bases not matched to a gene; V was cut back by 6 bases and J by 5 bases. In nucleotides, the CDR3 is TGTGCCAGCAGCTCCGGGACAGGGATTCGGGAGACCCAGTACTTC. This sequence encodes CASSSGTGIRETQYF.

CDR3 sequence reads: CASSIGHGQLYGYTF. The DNA of the CDR3 is TGTGCCAGTAGTATAGGCCACGGACAGCTGTATGGCTACACCTTC. V gene TRBV19 combines with J gene TRBJ1-2; a possible D gene is TRBD1 (6 bases). With 1 base removed from V and 5 bases from J, the gap between germline ends came to 14 bases. The CDR3 contains 15 residues. From germline, CDR1 is LNHDA and CDR2 SQIVND (reference sequence).

The chain links TRBV10-3 to TRBJ1-1; TRBD1 might be the D (6 bases). This CDR3 contains 11 residues. In germline, CDR1 is ENHRY, CDR2 SYGVKD. Trimming took 6 bases from V and 8 from J, leaving 10 bases between them. CDR3 in DNA: TGTGCCATCAGAACCGGGACAGAAGCTTTCTTT. This gives the protein CAIRTGTEAFF.

The chain employs TRBV3-1 (or the pseudogene TRBV3-2) and TRBJ1-1, with TRBD1 matching 9 bases. Germline V gives CDR1 LGHDT, CDR2 YNNKEL (reference sequence). V was pared by 3 bases and J by 0 bases, with 11 bases of the junction left unmatched. This CDR3 has 18 residues. DNA of the CDR3: TGTGCCAGCAGCCAGGCACCGGGACAGGGAGGAGTGAACACTGAAGCTTTCTTT. Translating gives CASSQAPGQGGVNTEAFF.

The CDR3, as DNA: TGTGCCAGCAGCGTAAGGGGGGGACCTGGAAACACCATATATTTT. The encoded protein is CASSVRGGPGNTIYF. V is TRBV6-6 and J is TRBJ1-3; TRBD1 might be the D (6 bases). This CDR3 has 15 amino acids. Germline V CDR1 and CDR2: MNHNY, SVGAGI (reference sequence). The ends were cut back, 6 bases at V and 2 bases at J, with 14 bases in the middle.

This clone was detected only once. The chain links TRBV10-2 to TRBJ1-4; 9 positions match TRBD1. Germline-derived CDR1 and CDR2 are WSHSY and SAAADI. The length of the CDR3 is 14 residues. V shed 6 bases and J 4 bases; nucleotides not matched to a gene: 3. The CDR3 reads CASSPTGGNEKLFF. CDR3 sequence (DNA): TGCGCCAGCAGCCCGACAGGGGGTAATGAAAAACTGTTTTTT.

The V and J genes are TRBV7-2 and TRBJ1-2, with D tentatively TRBD1 (6 bases). V gave up 6 bases and J gave up 2 bases, with 19 bases separating them. The CDR3 has 16 residues. Germline values: CDR1 SGHTA, CDR2 FQGNSA. The CDR3 nucleotides read TGTGCCAGCAGTTATCGAGGGGGGGGCCCCAACTATGGCTACACCTTC. Translation gives CASSYRGGGPNYGYTF.

The V call is TRBV5-8, the J call TRBJ1-2; D may be TRBD1 (5 bases). Trimming stripped 4 bases from V and 0 bases from J, with 16 bases between. The CDR3 contains 16 residues. Per the germline V gene, CDR1 is SGHTS and CDR2 is YDEGEE. CDR3 residues: CASSPGGVRSNYGYTF. For the CDR3, the DNA is TGTGCCAGCAGCCCCGGGGGGGTGCGGTCTAACTATGGCTACACCTTC.

V gene TRBV7-9 combines with J gene TRBJ2-1; the match to TRBD2 covers 9 bases. Looked up from germline, CDR1 is SEHNR and CDR2 is FQNEAQ (reference sequence). The CDR3 loop spans 15 amino acids. V dropped 3 bases and J dropped 3; count of bases not matched to a gene: 3. The CDR3 sequence is CASSFGSGGYNEQFF. CDR3 nucleotide sequence: TGTGCCAGCAGCTTTGGTAGCGGGGGCTACAATGAGCAGTTCTTC.

The chain recombines TRBV7-9 with TRBJ2-1, with a weak D call TRBD1 (6 bases). The CDR3 sequence is 13 residues long. Germline V gives CDR1 SEHNR, CDR2 FQNEAQ (reference sequence). V was trimmed by 1 base and J by 7 bases, leaving 8 bases between them. CDR3 loop: CASSLEGGNEQFF. Here the CDR3 DNA reads TGTGCCAGCAGCTTAGAAGGGGGAAATGAGCAGTTCTTC. Full variable domain (missing parts from reference TRBV7-9 and TRBJ2-1): DTGVSQNPRHKITKRGQNVTFRCDPISEHNRLYWYRQTLGQGPEFLTYFQNEAQLEKSRLLSDRFSAERPKGSFSTLEIQRTEQGDSAMYLCASSLEGGNEQFFGPGTRLTVL.

The chain couples TRBV6-6 to TRBJ1-5; TRBD1 is a possible D gene (6 bases). The V end was cut by 5 bases, the J end by 1 base, with 9 bases between. Germline CDR1 reads MNHNY; CDR2 reads SVGAGI (reference sequence). CDR3 size: 14 residues. The CDR3: CASSTGTSNQPQHF. The CDR3 nucleotides read TGTGCCAGCAGTACAGGGACGAGCAATCAGCCCCAGCATTTT.